One sample yielded the 7 T cell receptor beta chains listed below, sequenced in a study of cytomegalovirus exposure and HLA in healthy donors. Sequencing used immunoSEQ multiplex PCR; TCRdb keeps in-frame clones, though not all of them. The repertoire includes approximately 200,000 clones, about 86% of them detected once, and 2.9% sits in the top ten. The material sequenced was PBMCs. The receptors stem from a young woman in good health and CMV-seronegative.

This clone was recorded once. The chain joins TRBV4-1 to TRBJ2-5, with 7 bases identical to TRBD1. Trimming took 5 bases from V and 5 from J; bases not matched to a gene: 8. The germline gives CDR1 MGHRA, CDR2 YSYEKL. This CDR3 has 14 amino acids. CDR3 in DNA: TGCGCCAGCAGCGGGACCGGGACAGCGGAGACCCAGTACTTC. Encoded protein: CASSGTGTAETQYF.

This clone has a single count. The CDR3 DNA reads as TGTGCCAGCAGCCAAGATCGGTGGACGGGGGATGAGCAGTTCTTC. Translation gives CASSQDRWTGDEQFF. The chain has TRBV14 and TRBJ2-1, with D possibly TRBD2 on 6 matching bases. Trimming pared 0 bases from V and 8 bases from J, leaving 14 bases between. CDR1 and CDR2 (germline): SGHDN, FVKESK. The CDR3 spans 15 residues.

This chain joins TRBV5-6 and TRBJ1-4, with TRBD1 identical over 8 bases. V shed 4 bases and J 10 bases; nucleotides not matched to a gene: 12. CDR3 length: 15 amino acids. Germline CDR1 SGHDT, CDR2 YYEEEE. CDR3 sequence (DNA): TGTGCCAGCAGCCCGAGCAGGGGGCATTTTGGAAAACTGTTTTTT. It encodes CASSPSRGHFGKLFF.

This clone was counted a single time. The chain combines TRBV28 with TRBJ1-4, with 7 bases fitting TRBD1. Germline-derived CDR1 and CDR2 are MDHEN and SYDVKM. This CDR3 has 17 residues. V was clipped by 6 bases and J by 6 bases; unmatched bases: 16. The DNA of the CDR3 is TGTGCCAGCAGCCTTGAAGGGGGCACTGTGGTGGATGAAAAACTGTTTTTT. Amino acids: CASSLEGGTVVDEKLFF.

DNA for the CDR3: TGTGCCTGGAGTCGAGGGGGACAGGGCCAGGTGAGGGCTTTCTTT. It encodes CAWSRGGQGQVRAFF. This rearrangement joins TRBV30 to TRBJ1-1; 9 nucleotides align to TRBD1. The CDR3 contains 15 residues. Germline-derived CDR1 and CDR2 are GTSNPN and SVGIG (reference sequence). Unmatched junction bases numbered 15, after V lost 2 bases and J lost 11 bases.

The J gene is TRBJ2-4, the V gene TRBV28; no clear D gene. CDR3 size: 17 residues. V was shortened by 6 bases and J by 3 bases, with 21 bases between the two germline ends. The germline gives CDR1 MDHEN, CDR2 SYDVKM. DNA of the CDR3: TGTGCCAGCAGCCCCTTGGGTAGCCCCACTTTCAAAAACATTCAGTACTTC. This encodes CASSPLGSPTFKNIQYF. Filled out from reference TRBV28 and TRBJ2-4, the complete variable domain reads DVKVTQSSRYLVKRTGEKVFLECVQDMDHENMFWYRQDPGLGLRLIYFSYDVKMKEKGDIPEGYSVSREKKERFSLILESASTNQTSMYLCASSPLGSPTFKNIQYFGAGTRLSVL.

V is TRBV5-1 and J is TRBJ2-7; 7 bases align to TRBD2. The junction had 4 bases not matched to a gene; V was cut back by 0 bases and J by 4 bases. The germline V gene has CDR1 SGHRS and CDR2 YFSETQ. The CDR3 loop spans 14 amino acids. The CDR3 DNA reads as TGCGCCAGCAGCTTGGTAACTAGCGCATACGAGCAGTACTTC. Its translation is CASSLVTSAYEQYF.